One and the same sample provided the 32 T cell receptor beta chains below, sequenced in a study of T-cell memory formation after mild COVID-19. TCRdb analysed the 5' RACE reads with MiXCR anew, one entry per CDR3 protein. The data show about 110,000 distinct CDR3 sequences, 15% to 20% seen once. Sequencing was performed on PBMCs or a T cell subset sorted from them (not recorded which). These receptors all come from a man between 18 and 35 years old who had mild COVID-19 (a few samples of this study predate the infection). Cell type and time point are not known.

This clonotype was seen repeatedly, ten times or more. The chain is built from TRBV5-1 and TRBJ2-7; 10 bases fit TRBD1. In germline, CDR1 is SGHRS, CDR2 YFSETQ. V was pared by 4 bases and J by 4 bases, with 11 bases of the junction left unmatched. The CDR3 contains 16 residues. The CDR3 DNA reads as TGCGCCAGCAGCCGAGAGCCGGGACAGGGGCTGTACGAGCAGTACTTC. Protein product: CASSREPGQGLYEQYF.

J is TRBJ1-2 and V is TRBV18; 8 nucleotides line up with TRBD1. This CDR3 contains 12 residues. Germline trimming cut 3 bases from V and 8 bases from J; bases unmatched to any gene: 2. In germline, CDR1 is KGHSH, CDR2 LQKENI. CDR3 bases: TGTGCCAGCTCACCGGACAGGGAGGGCTACACCTTC. As protein: CASSPDREGYTF.

The chain couples TRBV20-1 to TRBJ2-3; no reliable D call. The CDR3 extends over 11 amino acids. The V gene lost 3 bases and the J gene lost 5 bases, with 6 bases spanning the gap. Per germline, CDR1 DFQATT and CDR2 SNEGSKA (reference sequence). Here the CDR3 DNA reads TGCAGTGCTAGGCACCAAGATACGCAGTATTTT. It yields the protein CSARHQDTQYF.

This clonotype was counted a few times. V gene TRBV7-9 combines with J gene TRBJ2-2, with 7 bases that match TRBD1. After removal of 5 bases from V and 6 bases from J, the junction contained 6 bases not matched to a gene. The CDR3 has 14 residues. The germline V gene has CDR1 SEHNR and CDR2 FQNEAQ (reference sequence). The CDR3 DNA reads TGTGCCAGCAGCCTAGGGACAGTTTCCGGGGAGCTGTTTTTT. The encoded protein is CASSLGTVSGELFF.

This clonotype was observed a handful of times. The CDR3 DNA reads TGTGCCAGCAGTCAAGGGGGCGGGGGCGCACAAAATGAGCAGTTCTTC. Its translation: CASSQGGGGAQNEQFF. J is TRBJ2-1 and V is TRBV12-3 or TRBV12-4, with D perhaps TRBD1 or TRBD2 (7 bases each). The length of the CDR3 is 16 residues. V lost 5 bases to trimming and J lost 7 bases, with 21 bases between them.

In this sample, this clonotype turned up once. This sequence joins TRBV24-1 and TRBJ1-2; D is perhaps TRBD1 (5 bases). CDR3 size: 16 residues. Germline V gene lookup returns CDR1 KGHDR and CDR2 SFDVKD. V lost 3 bases to trimming and J lost 2 bases, with 15 bases between them. CDR3 sequence: CATSDPLRWGNYGYTF. CDR3 sequence (DNA): TGTGCCACCAGTGATCCCCTGCGTTGGGGCAACTATGGCTACACCTTC.

The gene calls are TRBV6-5 and TRBJ2-5, with TRBD2 identical over 8 bases. Trimming removed 3 bases from V and 6 bases from J; junction bases left unmatched: 9. The germline V gene has CDR1 MNHEY and CDR2 SVGAGI. The CDR3 has 15 amino acids. The CDR3 nucleotides are TGTGCCAGCAGTTATTCACCGGGACTAGGGCAGACCCAGTACTTC. This translates into CASSYSPGLGQTQYF.

This clonotype was seen a few times. The V and J genes are TRBV12-3 or TRBV12-4 and TRBJ2-7, with D possibly TRBD1 on 6 matching bases. CDR3 length: 15 residues. Trimming took off 6 bases at V and 3 bases at J, with 18 bases between the two ends. CDR3: CASRHRLGASYEQYF. CDR3 sequence (DNA): TGTGCCAGCAGACACCGCTTGGGGGCGAGCTACGAGCAGTACTTC.

In this sample, this clonotype turned up a few times. V and J are TRBV7-2 and TRBJ2-5; 7 nucleotides line up with TRBD2. The CDR3 has 14 amino acids. The V gene's germline CDR1 is SGHTA and CDR2 FQGNSA. Losses at the gene ends were 4 bases for V and 4 bases for J; bases not matched to a gene: 6. As DNA, the CDR3 is TGTGCCAGCAGCTCTACTGGGGGGGGAGAGACCCAGTACTTC. Its protein product is CASSSTGGGETQYF.

This clonotype was recorded a few times. This chain connects TRBV7-9 to TRBJ2-3; 8 bases fit TRBD1. V lost 10 bases and J lost 2; bases outside the gene matches: 5. CDR1 SEHNR and CDR2 FQNEAQ come from the germline V gene (reference sequence). CDR3 length: 13 residues. The CDR3 is CANRQGTTDTQYF. The CDR3 DNA is TGTGCCAATCGACAGGGGACCACAGATACGCAGTATTTT.

This sequence joins TRBV27 and TRBJ1-1, with D perhaps matching TRBD1 (5 bases). Looked up from germline, CDR1 is MNHEY and CDR2 is SMNVEV (reference sequence). CDR3 length: 14 amino acids. Between the trimmed V and J ends, which lost 2 bases and 5 bases, there was a span of 12 bases. CDR3 sequence (DNA): TGTGCCAGCAGTTTAGTTGGGGGTTCGACTGAAGCTTTCTTT. The encoded protein is CASSLVGGSTEAFF.

This clonotype was picked up a small number of times. The CDR3 bases are TGTGCCAGCTTATGGAACCCGAACACCGGGGAGCTGTTTTTT. This gives the protein CASLWNPNTGELFF. This rearrangement joins TRBV12-3 or TRBV12-4 to TRBJ2-2; no clear D gene. The CDR3 runs to 14 residues. V dropped 8 bases and J dropped 0 bases, with 10 bases sitting between them.

Only a few counts were recorded for this clonotype. This sequence joins TRBV3-1 and TRBJ2-7; weak D call: TRBD1 (6 bases). The V gene's germline CDR1 is LGHDT and CDR2 YNNKEL (reference sequence). Trimming removed 4 bases from V and 6 bases from J, with 16 bases in between. The CDR3 runs 14 residues. The CDR3 DNA is TGTGCCAGCAGCCCACCTACAGGGAGCAGCGAGCAGTACTTC. Its protein is CASSPPTGSSEQYF.

V and J are TRBV7-2 and TRBJ2-7, with D perhaps given as TRBD1 or TRBD2 (8 bases each). V was cut by 6 bases and J by 0 bases, with 18 bases left in between. Germline CDR1 SGHTA, CDR2 FQGNSA. The CDR3 contains 16 residues. The CDR3 sequence is CASSRTGTRSSYEQYV. The CDR3 bases are TGTGCCAGCAGTAGGACAGGGACTAGAAGCTCCTACGAGCAGTACGTC.

This clonotype was found a few times. In DNA form, the CDR3 reads TGTGCCAGCAGTCGACGACTAGCGGGGGATGTCTCCTATGAGCAGTTCTTC. It is translated as CASSRRLAGDVSYEQFF. This chain uses TRBV6-2 or TRBV6-3 with TRBJ2-1, with TRBD2 matching 12 bases. V dropped 5 bases and J dropped 8; count of bases not matched to a gene: 13. CDR1 is MNHEY and CDR2 is SVGEGT in the germline V gene. CDR3 size: 17 residues.

The V and J genes are TRBV7-9 and TRBJ2-7; D is undetermined. Trimming took off 3 bases at V and 4 bases at J, with 13 bases between the two ends. There are 14 residues in the CDR3. Germline V gene data show CDR1 as SEHNR and CDR2 as FQNEAQ (reference sequence). The CDR3 bases are TGTGCCAGCAGCTTTAATACGGTGCCTTACGAGCAGTACGTC. This codes for CASSFNTVPYEQYV.

This clonotype was seen more than once but under ten times. This sequence joins TRBV6-5 and TRBJ2-1; 7 positions agree with TRBD2. The ends lost 7 bases at V and 8 bases at J; junction bases unmatched: 11. This CDR3 has 14 residues. Per germline, CDR1 MNHEY and CDR2 SVGAGI. CDR3: CASKVEGGSDEQFF. In DNA, the CDR3 is TGTGCCAGCAAGGTAGAGGGCGGGAGCGATGAGCAGTTCTTC.

There are many counts of this clonotype. The chain combines TRBV5-1 with TRBJ2-5; 9 nucleotides align to TRBD1. The CDR3 extends over 14 amino acids. V lost 5 bases and J lost 4; bases outside the gene matches: 6. In germline, CDR1 is SGHRS, CDR2 YFSETQ. CDR3 sequence (DNA): TGCGCCAGCAGTCAGCAGACAGGGGGAGAGACCCAGTACTTC. This gives the protein CASSQQTGGETQYF. The variable domain in full, completed from reference TRBV5-1 and TRBJ2-5, reads KAGVTQTPRYLIKTRGQQVTLSCSPISGHRSVSWYQQTPGQGLQFLFEYFSETQRNKGNFPGRFSGRQFSNSRSEMNVSTLELGDSALYLCASSQQTGGETQYFGPGTRLLVL.

The chain uses TRBV15 and TRBJ2-7, with no clear D. This CDR3 region has 13 residues. Trimming took off 2 bases at V and 6 bases at J, with 11 bases between the two ends. The germline V gene has CDR1 LNHNV and CDR2 YYDKDF (reference sequence). CDR3 sequence reads: CATSRQYQSEQYV. In DNA form, the CDR3 reads TGTGCCACCAGCAGACAGTACCAGAGCGAGCAGTACGTC.

This clonotype turned up a few times. The chain's CDR3 is CASSGTGYYGYTF. The CDR3 DNA reads as TGTGCCAGCAGTGGGACAGGGTACTATGGCTACACCTTC. V is TRBV6-5 and J is TRBJ1-2; 9 nucleotides match TRBD1. The trim removed 5 bases at V and 3 bases at J, leaving 1 base unmatched. CDR3 length: 13 residues. Germline V gene lookup returns CDR1 MNHEY and CDR2 SVGAGI.

This clonotype was seen only a few times. V and J are TRBV2 and TRBJ2-3; TRBD2 matches 7 bases. J gave up 4 bases and V 5 bases, and 6 bases lay outside the gene matches. This CDR3 comprises 14 residues. The germline CDR1 and CDR2 sequences are SNHLY and FYNNEI. Here the CDR3 DNA reads TGTGCCAGCAGTAAAACTAGCGTGGCAGATACGCAGTATTTT. It specifies CASSKTSVADTQYF.

This clonotype was picked up a small number of times. The chain carries TRBV7-2 and TRBJ2-5; TRBD1 matches 7 bases. The CDR3 runs to 15 residues. Germline CDR1 SGHTA, CDR2 FQGNSA. Losses at the gene ends were 1 base for V and 2 bases for J; bases not matched to a gene: 4. DNA for the CDR3: TGTGCCAGCAGCTTAGGGGACAGAGAACAAGAGACCCAGTACTTC. Protein: CASSLGDREQETQYF.

This clonotype came up a few times. This chain connects TRBV7-2 to TRBJ1-5; weak D call: TRBD1 (5 bases). V was pared by 4 bases and J by 4 bases, with 20 bases between. The CDR3 length is 17 residues. Germline V CDR1 and CDR2: SGHTA, FQGNSA. In DNA, the CDR3 is TGTGCCAGCAGCTCTATCGACCCCCCGGGGACTAATCAGCCCCAGCATTTT. Translation gives CASSSIDPPGTNQPQHF.

Only a few counts were recorded for this clonotype. The chain links TRBV20-1 to TRBJ1-1, with 9 bases that match TRBD1. The CDR3 sequence is 13 residues long. V lost 5 bases, J lost 5 bases, and 6 bases stayed unmatched. Germline V gives CDR1 DFQATT, CDR2 SNEGSKA (reference sequence). CDR3 loop: CSARNRGRTEAFF. The CDR3 DNA reads TGCAGTGCTCGAAACAGGGGGCGAACTGAAGCTTTCTTT.

This clonotype occurred a few times. J is TRBJ1-2 and V is TRBV20-1, with unresolved D. The V end lost 7 bases, the J end lost 4 bases, and 13 bases lay between the germline ends. CDR3 length equals 12 residues. Germline V CDR1 and CDR2: DFQATT, SNEGSKA (reference sequence). The CDR3 region is CSGHLLVYGYTF. CDR3 nucleotides: TGCAGTGGACACCTACTGGTCTATGGCTACACCTTC.

The chain employs TRBV11-3 and TRBJ2-1; D remains unclear. The ends were cut back, 2 bases at V and 7 bases at J, with 9 bases in the middle. This CDR3 is built from 13 residues. Germline V gene sequence: CDR1 SGHNT, CDR2 YENEEA. The CDR3 region is CASSLYGVNEQFF. The CDR3 coding sequence is TGTGCCAGCAGCTTATATGGGGTTAATGAGCAGTTCTTC. Using reference TRBV11-3 and TRBJ2-1 for the parts outside the CDR3, the full variable domain is EAGVVQSPRYKIIEKKQPVAFWCNPISGHNTLYWYLQNLGQGPELLIRYENEEAVDDSQLPKDRFSAERLKGVDSTLKIQPAELGDSAVYLCASSLYGVNEQFFGPGTRLTVL.

In its sample, this clonotype was seen a few times. The chain has TRBV12-3 or TRBV12-4 and TRBJ1-4, with D perhaps TRBD1 (5 bases). Trimming left V 3 bases short and J 7 bases short, with 12 bases between. The CDR3 is made up of 14 amino acids. The CDR3, as DNA: TGTGCCAGCAGTTTGATGGAGGGGATTGAAAAACTGTTTTTT. It is translated as CASSLMEGIEKLFF.

This clonotype has a handful of counts. The chain is built from TRBV24-1 and TRBJ1-1; D is undetermined. V lost 5 bases and J lost 5, with 11 bases in between. This CDR3 contains 13 residues. Germline CDR1 and CDR2: KGHDR and SFDVKD. Here the CDR3 DNA reads TGTGCCACCAGTGTGTATGGTTCGACTGAAGCTTTCTTT. Protein product: CATSVYGSTEAFF.

This clonotype was observed at least ten times. The CDR3 nucleotides are TGTGCCAGCAGGACAGGAAATTGGAACACCGGGGAGCTGTTTTTT. It translates to CASRTGNWNTGELFF. V gene TRBV2 combines with J gene TRBJ2-2; the D gene is possibly TRBD1 (6 bases). The germline V gene has CDR1 SNHLY and CDR2 FYNNEI. V lost 6 bases to trimming and J lost 1 base, with 12 bases between them. CDR3 length: 15 amino acids.

Remarks on this clonotype: The conserved final phenylalanine or tryptophan is absent from the CDR3, which likely points to a read error. The V and J genes are TRBV28 and TRBJ1-2; D gene uncertain. The germline CDR1 and CDR2 sequences are MDHEN and SYDVKM. With 1 base removed from V and 4 bases from J, the gap between germline ends came to 10 bases. The CDR3 runs to 14 residues. Written as DNA, the CDR3 is TGTGCCAGCAGTTTATTCCGCCCGCCCTATGGCTACACCTTA. Its translation is CASSLFRPPYGYTL.

The V gene is TRBV5-1, the J gene TRBJ2-7; a possible D gene is TRBD1 (7 bases). The germline CDR1 and CDR2 sequences are SGHRS and YFSETQ. CDR3 size: 16 residues. V was trimmed by 3 bases and J by 6 bases, leaving 22 bases between them. CDR3 DNA: TGCGCCAGCAGCTCGTCCGGGACAGCTTTCGGGAGCGAGCAGTACTTC. Translating gives CASSSSGTAFGSEQYF. Full variable domain (rest looked up from reference TRBV5-1 and TRBJ2-7): KAGVTQTPRYLIKTRGQQVTLSCSPISGHRSVSWYQQTPGQGLQFLFEYFSETQRNKGNFPGRFSGRQFSNSRSEMNVSTLELGDSALYLCASSSSGTAFGSEQYFGPGTRLTVT.

This rearrangement joins TRBV7-8 to TRBJ2-3; D is perhaps TRBD1 (6 bases). Trimming took off 5 bases at V and 4 bases at J, with 19 bases between the two ends. The germline V gene encodes CDR1 SGHVS and CDR2 FQNEAQ. CDR3 size: 16 residues. The CDR3 here is CASSHRARGQADTQYF. In nucleotides, the CDR3 is TGTGCCAGCAGCCACAGGGCCCGGGGCCAGGCAGATACGCAGTATTTT.